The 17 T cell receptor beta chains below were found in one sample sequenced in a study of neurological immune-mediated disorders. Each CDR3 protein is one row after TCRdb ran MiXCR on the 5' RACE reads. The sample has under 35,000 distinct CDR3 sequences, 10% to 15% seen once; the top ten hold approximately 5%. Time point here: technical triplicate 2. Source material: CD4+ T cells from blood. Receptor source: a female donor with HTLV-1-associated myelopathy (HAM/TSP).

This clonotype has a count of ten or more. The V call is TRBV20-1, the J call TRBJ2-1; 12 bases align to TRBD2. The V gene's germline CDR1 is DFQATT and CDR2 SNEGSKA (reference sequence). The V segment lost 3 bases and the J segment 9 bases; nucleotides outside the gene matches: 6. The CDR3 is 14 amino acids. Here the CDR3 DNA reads TGCAGTGCTAGGCCTAGCGGGGGGGTCCGTGAGCAGTTCTTC. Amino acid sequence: CSARPSGGVREQFF.

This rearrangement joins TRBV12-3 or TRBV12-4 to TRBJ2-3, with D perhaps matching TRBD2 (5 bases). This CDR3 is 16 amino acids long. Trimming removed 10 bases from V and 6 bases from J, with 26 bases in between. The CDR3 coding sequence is TGTGCCATCGAGTTTAAGACCACTAGTTCAAGCGATACGCAGTATTTT. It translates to CAIEFKTTSSSDTQYF.

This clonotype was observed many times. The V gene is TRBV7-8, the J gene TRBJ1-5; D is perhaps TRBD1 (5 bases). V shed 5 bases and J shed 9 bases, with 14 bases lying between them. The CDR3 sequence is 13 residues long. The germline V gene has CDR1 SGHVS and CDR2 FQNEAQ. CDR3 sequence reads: CASSRDQEGPQHF. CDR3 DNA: TGTGCCAGCAGCCGGGACCAAGAAGGGCCCCAGCATTTT.

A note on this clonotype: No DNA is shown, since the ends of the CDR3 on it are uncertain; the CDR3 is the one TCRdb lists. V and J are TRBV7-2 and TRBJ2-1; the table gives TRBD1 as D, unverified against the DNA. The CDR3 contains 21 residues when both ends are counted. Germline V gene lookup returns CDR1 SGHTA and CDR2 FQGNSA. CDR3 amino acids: CASSFYICSAKIGTGNNEQFF.

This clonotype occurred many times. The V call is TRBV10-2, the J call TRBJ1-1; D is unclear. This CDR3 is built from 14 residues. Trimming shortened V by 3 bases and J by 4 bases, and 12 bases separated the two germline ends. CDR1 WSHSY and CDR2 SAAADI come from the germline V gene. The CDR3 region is CASSEHFLGTEAFF. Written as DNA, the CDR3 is TGCGCCAGCAGTGAACATTTTTTAGGCACTGAAGCTTTCTTT.

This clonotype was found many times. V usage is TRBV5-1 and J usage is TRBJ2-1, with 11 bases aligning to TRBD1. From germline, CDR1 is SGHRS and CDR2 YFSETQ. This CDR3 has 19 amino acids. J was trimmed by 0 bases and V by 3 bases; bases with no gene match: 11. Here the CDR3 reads CASSYGTGGSLSSYNEQFF. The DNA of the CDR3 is TGCGCCAGCAGCTACGGGACAGGGGGTTCACTTAGCTCCTACAATGAGCAGTTCTTC.

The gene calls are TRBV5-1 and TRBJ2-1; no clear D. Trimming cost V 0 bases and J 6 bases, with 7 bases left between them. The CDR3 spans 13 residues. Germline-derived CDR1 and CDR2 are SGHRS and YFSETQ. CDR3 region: CASSLEVANEQFF. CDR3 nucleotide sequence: TGCGCCAGCAGCTTGGAAGTCGCCAATGAGCAGTTCTTC. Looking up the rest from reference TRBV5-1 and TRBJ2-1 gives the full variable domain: KAGVTQTPRYLIKTRGQQVTLSCSPISGHRSVSWYQQTPGQGLQFLFEYFSETQRNKGNFPGRFSGRQFSNSRSEMNVSTLELGDSALYLCASSLEVANEQFFGPGTRLTVL.

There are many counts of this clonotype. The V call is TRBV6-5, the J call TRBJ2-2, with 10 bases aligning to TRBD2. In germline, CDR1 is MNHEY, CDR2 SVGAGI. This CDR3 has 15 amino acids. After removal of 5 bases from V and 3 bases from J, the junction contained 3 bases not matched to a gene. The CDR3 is CASSTLAGDTGELFF. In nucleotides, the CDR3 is TGTGCCAGCAGTACCCTAGCGGGAGACACCGGGGAGCTGTTTTTT.

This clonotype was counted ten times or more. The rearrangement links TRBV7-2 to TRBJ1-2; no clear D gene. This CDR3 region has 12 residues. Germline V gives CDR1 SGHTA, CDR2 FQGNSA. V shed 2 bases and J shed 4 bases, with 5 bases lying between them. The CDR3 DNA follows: TGTGCCAGCAGCTTAAACAGCTATGGCTACACCTTC. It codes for CASSLNSYGYTF.

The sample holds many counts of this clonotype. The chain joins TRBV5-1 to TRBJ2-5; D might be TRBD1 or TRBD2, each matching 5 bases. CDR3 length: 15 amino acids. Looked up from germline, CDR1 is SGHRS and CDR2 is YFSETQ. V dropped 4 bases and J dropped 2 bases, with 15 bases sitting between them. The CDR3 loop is CASSPAGTGQETQYF. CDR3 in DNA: TGCGCCAGCAGCCCAGCCGGGACGGGTCAAGAGACCCAGTACTTC.

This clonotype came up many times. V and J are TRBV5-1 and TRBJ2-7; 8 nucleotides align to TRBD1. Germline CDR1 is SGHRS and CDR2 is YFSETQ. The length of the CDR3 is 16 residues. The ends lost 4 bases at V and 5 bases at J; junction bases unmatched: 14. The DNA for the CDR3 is TGCGCCAGCAGCCTCCTTGGGGGGACAGGAGGCCACGAGCAGTACTTC. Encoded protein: CASSLLGGTGGHEQYF.

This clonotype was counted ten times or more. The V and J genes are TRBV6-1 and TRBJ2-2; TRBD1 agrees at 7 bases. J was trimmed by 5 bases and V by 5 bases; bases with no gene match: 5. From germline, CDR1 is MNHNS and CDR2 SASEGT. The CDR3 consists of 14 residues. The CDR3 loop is CASSKTGLTGELFF. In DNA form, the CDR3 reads TGTGCCAGCAGTAAGACAGGGTTAACCGGGGAGCTGTTTTTT.

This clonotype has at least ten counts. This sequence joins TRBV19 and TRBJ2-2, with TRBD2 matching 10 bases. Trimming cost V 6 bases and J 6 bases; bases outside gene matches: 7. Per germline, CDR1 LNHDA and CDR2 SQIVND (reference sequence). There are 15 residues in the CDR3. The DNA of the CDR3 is TGTGCCAGTAGGAAACTAGCGGGGCGCGCCGGGGAGCTGTTTTTT. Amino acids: CASRKLAGRAGELFF.

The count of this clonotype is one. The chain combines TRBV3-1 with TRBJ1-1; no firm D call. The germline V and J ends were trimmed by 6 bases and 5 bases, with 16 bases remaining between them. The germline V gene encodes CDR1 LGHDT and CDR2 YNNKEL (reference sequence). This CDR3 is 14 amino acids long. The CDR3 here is CASRPITVATEAFF. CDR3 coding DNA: TGTGCCAGCAGGCCCATCACAGTGGCGACTGAAGCTTTCTTT.

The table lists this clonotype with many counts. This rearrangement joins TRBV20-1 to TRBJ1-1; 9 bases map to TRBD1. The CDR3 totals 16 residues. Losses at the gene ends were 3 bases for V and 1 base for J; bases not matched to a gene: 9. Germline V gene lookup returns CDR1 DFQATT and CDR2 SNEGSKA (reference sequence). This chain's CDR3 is CSARAPRTGENTEAFF. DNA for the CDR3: TGCAGTGCTAGGGCACCGAGGACAGGGGAGAACACTGAAGCTTTCTTT.

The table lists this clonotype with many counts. CDR3 coding DNA: TGTGCCAGCAGCTTAGATCCCGGGAACACTGAAGCTTTCTTT. Amino acids: CASSLDPGNTEAFF. The chain combines TRBV7-2 with TRBJ1-1; no reliable D call. This CDR3 region has 14 residues. V dropped 1 base and J dropped 1 base, with 7 bases sitting between them. Germline CDR1 reads SGHTA; CDR2 reads FQGNSA.

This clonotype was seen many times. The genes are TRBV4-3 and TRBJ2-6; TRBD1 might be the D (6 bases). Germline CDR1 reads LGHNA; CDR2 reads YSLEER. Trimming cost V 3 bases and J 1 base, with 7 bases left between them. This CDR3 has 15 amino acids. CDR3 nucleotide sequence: TGCGCCAGCAGCCAGCAGGGGTCTGGGGCCAACGTCCTGACTTTC. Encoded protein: CASSQQGSGANVLTF.